This paragraph reports one TCR beta chain. This receptor's antigen is unknown. No base quality values were provided; no much bigger clone lies one nucleotide off. The CDR3 regions of human TCRbeta chains were subjected to immunosequencing. On the study's bioinformatics: TCRs in the repertoires were matched against a reference library of SARS-CoV-2-specific TCRs that had been generated with the MIRA antigen-specificity platform. Breadth was defined as the fraction of unique TCRs that were SARS-CoV-2-associated. Depth was defined as the fraction of total T cells that were SARS-CoV-2-associated. Using the MIRA data, each spike-specific TCR was mapped to the spike region that the TCR reacts to and placed in a CD4 or CD8 class. Log10-transformed breadth and depth values were compared by one-way ANOVA with Sidak's multiple comparisons tests. TCRdb re-hosts the immuneACCESS table, in-frame sequences only. Its copies lack some clones; in the studies checked, an unresolved V gene accounts for under half of them, and the cause for the rest is not known. The V and J calls and clone size are taken from that table; D and trimming were inferred from the DNA. The sample table contains roughly 140,000 clones; only one count was recorded for about 91% of them. Of the sample, 3% to 4% falls within the top ten clones.

This record belongs to a study of T cell responses to AZD1222 COVID-19 vaccine (TCRdb year 2021). Background for the entire study: TCR sequencing covered over 230 trial participants: nearly 210 given two doses of AZD1222 and some 25 given two doses of MenACWY control vaccine. Trial participants were enrolled by age into subgroups of 18-55, 56-69 and 70-plus years, and approximately 150, 30 and 60 TCR-sequenced participants, respectively, were included in these subgroups.

Study-wide findings and limitations: Reportedly, close to half of the unique spike-specific TCRs recognized epitopes lying outside the regions that are mutated in the B.1.351 and B.1.1.7 variants. Only five to seven AZD1222 recipients were SARS-CoV-2 seropositive at baseline, limiting conclusions about previously exposed vaccinees. In the small 56-69-year group, the increase in depth fell short of significance, most likely because of low power. Participants were mostly white British and included more females than males, and it was suggested by the authors that clonal diversity may have been underestimated. Because no samples from the day 14 peak response were available, repertoires could be characterized only after the peak T cell response. CD4 TCRs associated with the vaccine covered the entire spike protein, and the dominant responses were in regions 160-218 and 743-854. A significant rise in spike-specific TCR breadth and depth was observed after two AZD1222 doses relative to day 0 and relative to MenACWY recipients.

This sample's time point label indicates: baseline before first vaccination. Per the publication, the treatment or condition label means: meningococcal conjugate vaccine given as trial control. Vaccinee samples were obtained from the UK trials COV001 and COV002, which included a single-blind randomized controlled phase 2/3 trial of AZD1222 (ChAdOx1 nCoV-19) in healthy adults. Trial participant PBMC samples were collected at day 0 and day 28 after the second dose for TCRbeta chain sequencing. This specimen consisted of peripheral blood, obtained on day 0 of MenACWY control vaccination. The receptor was derived from an adult in good health.

The nucleotide sequence is TGTGCCAGCAGTCCAACCCGGGACAGGGGGGCAGATACGCAGTATTTT. Translated, this is CASSPTRDRGADTQYF. Recombination connected TRBV2 to TRBJ2-3; 11 bases in the junction line up with TRBD1. The CDR3 numbers 16 residues from cysteine through phenylalanine. The entry retains the CDR3 DNA only, 48 bases that are in frame from base 1. Here V drops 5 bases and J drops 4 bases, and the junction holds 8 bases not matched to any gene. CDR1 and CDR2 are read off the germline V gene as SNHLY and FYNNEI.